A selection of T cell receptor beta chains follows, all from one sample in a study of T cells in Graves' hyperthyroidism and ophthalmopathy. TCRdb reanalysed the multiplex PCR reads using MiXCR and keeps one entry per CDR3 protein. This sample has roughly 170,000 distinct CDR3 sequences, with about 9.4% found just once. Sequencing input: blood. The source is a young woman with Graves' hyperthyroidism that later progressed to Graves' ophthalmopathy. Both conserved end residues are part of each CDR3. A D gene is named only where the DNA matches it firmly. Rows may omit the clone size; those that give it use once, few, many or a size class.

d_gene	j_gene	v_gene	abundance	CDR3nt	CDR3aa
-	TRBJ1-5	TRBV6-2/TRBV6-3	many	TGTGCCAGCAGAGTTAATCCCCTGGGAGGCAATCAGCCCCAGCATTTT	CASRVNPLGGNQPQHF
-	TRBJ2-7	TRBV3-1	many	TGTGCCAGCAGCCAAGATGTCTACGAGCAGTACTTC	CASSQDVYEQYF
-	TRBJ2-5	TRBV6-5	-	TGTGCCAGCAGTTACTCGGGATTGGGGGTCCAAGAGACCCAGTACTTC	CASSYSGLGVQETQYF
-	TRBJ1-2	TRBV7-9	many	TGTGCCAGCAGCCGCGGAACAGGAGACTATGGCTACACCTTC	CASSRGTGDYGYTF
-	TRBJ2-1	TRBV3-1	many	TGTGCCAGCAGCCACCGAACAGGGTCTAGGTGGGGCAATGAGCAGTTCTTC	CASSHRTGSRWGNEQFF
-	TRBJ2-4	TRBV3-1	many	TGTGCCAGCAGCCAAGTGGTAGAGGCCATTCAGTACTTC	CASSQVVEAIQYF
-	TRBJ1-3	TRBV4-1	few	TGCGCCAGCAGCCAAGATAGGGTCGGGGGAAACACCATATATTTT	CASSQDRVGGNTIYF
-	TRBJ1-1	TRBV5-1	-	TGCGCCAGCAGAACTGGAGGGCAGAACACTGAAGCTTTCTTT	CASRTGGQNTEAFF
TRBD2	TRBJ2-2	TRBV4-1	few	TGCGCCAGCAGGAAAAGCGGGAGGGGTACCGGGGAGCTGTTTTTT	CASRKSGRGTGELFF
TRBD2	TRBJ2-5	TRBV30	many	TGTGCCTGGAGTGTATTTAGGCGGGAGGGACAAGAGACCCAGTACTTC	CAWSVFRREGQETQYF
-	TRBJ2-3	TRBV19	many	TGTGCCAGTAGTATGGAAGGGGGTCCCGCCACAGATACGCAGTATTTT	CASSMEGGPATDTQYF
TRBD2	TRBJ2-5	TRBV7-9	many	TGTGCCAGCAGCTTAGTAGCGGGGGAGTACCAAGAGACCCAGTACTTC	CASSLVAGEYQETQYF
-	TRBJ2-7	TRBV9	many	TGTGCCAGCAGCGTAGGACAGGTCGGCGAGCAGTACTTC	CASSVGQVGEQYF
TRBD2	TRBJ2-7	TRBV29-1	many	TGCAGCGTTGAAGATCCCGCTAGCGGGAGATATGAGCAGTACTTC	CSVEDPASGRYEQYF
-	TRBJ2-7	TRBV9	few	TGTGCCAGCAGCATGGAGCCAGACGACGAGCAGTACTTC	CASSMEPDDEQYF
-	TRBJ2-5	TRBV5-4	few	TGTGCCAGCCTTGGACCTAGGCGAGGCGAGACCCAGTACTTC	CASLGPRRGETQYF
-	TRBJ1-2	TRBV7-6	few	TGTGCCAGCAGCCCTAGAGAGGGCAGCTATGGCTACACCTTC	CASSPREGSYGYTF
TRBD2	TRBJ2-7	TRBV2	many	TGTGCCAGTTCCCGGACTAGCGGGAGTAACGAGCAGTACTTC	CASSRTSGSNEQYF
TRBD1	TRBJ1-6	TRBV6-1	many	TGTGCCAGCAGTTATTGGTACAGGGGGTCGGCCCTCCACTTT	CASSYWYRGSALHF
-	TRBJ1-2	TRBV11-2	many	TGTGCCAGCAGCTTAGACCGATCTAACTATGGCTACACCTTC	CASSLDRSNYGYTF
-	TRBJ1-2	TRBV6-1	many	TGTGCCAGCACCCTTAGCTTCGGGGGGGACTATGGCTACACCTTC	CASTLSFGGDYGYTF
-	TRBJ1-5	TRBV12-3/TRBV12-4	many	TGTGCCAGCAGTTTGGGTACCGTGTCTGGGCCATGGCCCCAGCATTTT	CASSLGTVSGPWPQHF